Listed below are T cell receptor beta chains from one sample, sequenced in a study of blood T cell repertoires in COVID-19. Some clones are missing from TCRdb's copy, which holds only in-frame ones; the method was immunoSEQ multiplex PCR. The sample lists roughly 60,000 clones, 81% occurring once. Sequenced material: peripheral blood. The receptors originated from a man older than 75 with acute or convalescent COVID-19. CDR3s include the opening cysteine and the closing phenylalanine or tryptophan. A D gene is named only where the DNA matches it firmly. Clone size is shown for a subset of rows, as once, few, many or a class of expanded clone.

abundance: .; d_gene: .; v_gene: TRBV7-3; j_gene: TRBJ2-7; CDR3nt: TGTGCCAGCAGCTTACAGTGGGGAGGAACCTACGAGCAGTACTTC; CDR3aa: CASSLQWGGTYEQYF
abundance: few; d_gene: .; v_gene: TRBV6-2/TRBV6-3; j_gene: TRBJ1-1; CDR3nt: TGTGCCAGCAGTTCCAACCCCCGGTACGGTAAAATGAACACTGAAGCTTTCTTT; CDR3aa: CASSSNPRYGKMNTEAFF
abundance: few; d_gene: .; v_gene: TRBV21-1; j_gene: TRBJ1-2; CDR3nt: TGTGCCAGCAGCAAAGGGCGGCTTGCGACTAACTATGGCTACACCTTC; CDR3aa: CASSKGRLATNYGYTF
abundance: .; d_gene: .; v_gene: TRBV11-3; j_gene: TRBJ2-2; CDR3nt: TGTGCCAGCAGCTTTCAGGGATTCGCGAACACCGGGGAGCTGTTTTTT; CDR3aa: CASSFQGFANTGELFF
abundance: once; d_gene: .; v_gene: TRBV7-8; j_gene: TRBJ1-2; CDR3nt: TGTGCCAGCAGCCCACGAGGGTTGAGGACTAACTATGGCTACACCTTC; CDR3aa: CASSPRGLRTNYGYTF
abundance: .; d_gene: .; v_gene: TRBV20-1; j_gene: TRBJ2-7; CDR3nt: TGCAGTGCTAGCAGGGCACTCAGGCAGTACTTC; CDR3aa: CSASRALRQYF
abundance: few; d_gene: TRBD2; v_gene: TRBV3-1/TRBV3-2; j_gene: TRBJ2-7; CDR3nt: TGTGCCAGCAGCCCCCTTAGCGGGGGGCCTTTCTACGAGCAGTACTTC; CDR3aa: CASSPLSGGPFYEQYF
abundance: .; d_gene: .; v_gene: TRBV10-3; j_gene: TRBJ2-7; CDR3nt: TGTGCCATCAGTGGAAGCCTCGGGACAACCTACGAGCAGTACTTC; CDR3aa: CAISGSLGTTYEQYF
abundance: .; d_gene: TRBD1; v_gene: TRBV13; j_gene: TRBJ1-3; CDR3nt: TGTGCCAGCAGCGTAAGACAGGGGGCTCCTGGAAACACCATATATTTT; CDR3aa: CASSVRQGAPGNTIYF
abundance: .; d_gene: TRBD2; v_gene: TRBV2; j_gene: TRBJ2-3; CDR3nt: TGTGCCAGCAAATTACTAGCGGGGGGAAGCACAGATACGCAGTATTTT; CDR3aa: CASKLLAGGSTDTQYF
abundance: .; d_gene: TRBD1; v_gene: TRBV7-9; j_gene: TRBJ2-7; CDR3nt: TGTGCCAGCAGCTTAACCGTACAGGGGCCGGGTGAGCAGTACTTC; CDR3aa: CASSLTVQGPGEQYF
abundance: .; d_gene: TRBD1; v_gene: TRBV5-1; j_gene: TRBJ1-1; CDR3nt: TGCGCCAGCCGAATAACAGGGGGTACTGAAGCTTTCTTT; CDR3aa: CASRITGGTEAFF
abundance: .; d_gene: .; v_gene: TRBV5-1; j_gene: TRBJ2-7; CDR3nt: TGCGCCAGCAGCTTAGGGGGGGCAGACTACGAGCAGTACTTC; CDR3aa: CASSLGGADYEQYF
abundance: .; d_gene: .; v_gene: TRBV6-5; j_gene: TRBJ2-2; CDR3nt: TGTGCCAGCATGGGGGGGGCAGTTTTGTCCGGGGAGCTGTTTTTT; CDR3aa: CASMGGAVLSGELFF
abundance: .; d_gene: .; v_gene: TRBV29-1; j_gene: TRBJ1-3; CDR3nt: TGCAGCGGCGGACAGGGAAACACCATATATTTT; CDR3aa: CSGGQGNTIYF
abundance: few; d_gene: .; v_gene: TRBV2; j_gene: TRBJ1-2; CDR3nt: TGTGCCAGCAGTGAACTGCAGGGTAATCCGTATGGCTACACCTTC; CDR3aa: CASSELQGNPYGYTF